This is a list of T cell receptor beta chains from one sample in a study of blood T cell repertoires in COVID-19. Sequencing was performed with immunoSEQ multiplex PCR; in TCRdb, only in-frame clones are kept and a portion is missing. Found here are 55,000 to 80,000 clones, roughly 77% of them singletons; the top ten hold 9.2%. The material sequenced was peripheral blood. These receptor sequences come from a human donor in a cohort sampled during active COVID-19. The CDR3 runs from the conserved cysteine through the conserved F or W.

j_call,v_call,cdr3_aa
TRBJ1-2,TRBV6-5,CASSATGDGYTF
TRBJ1-1,TRBV28,CASSLDRNMNTEAFF
TRBJ2-1,TRBV14,CASSPPGLVSNEQFF
TRBJ1-6,TRBV4-1,CASRGAGPSPLHF
TRBJ1-6,TRBV6-5,CASSSTRGGTLHF
TRBJ1-2,TRBV6-1,CASSENDTPNYGYTF
TRBJ1-2,TRBV4-3,CASSRGQPGYGYTF
TRBJ1-4,TRBV19,CASSIGSGTNEKLFF
TRBJ2-1,TRBV5-4,CASSLYRDYNNNEQFF
TRBJ2-7,TRBV24-1,CATSDGTGDFEQYF
TRBJ1-1,TRBV3-1/TRBV3-2,CASSQDTPMNTEAFF
TRBJ1-2,TRBV28,CASSLEEGALVDGYTF
TRBJ2-1,TRBV7-2,CASSFTSANYNEQFF
TRBJ1-3,TRBV9,CASRDSSGNTIYF
TRBJ2-3,TRBV7-2,CASSLQGGGVDTQYF
TRBJ2-2,TRBV6-1,CASSEMGQVNTGELFF
TRBJ2-7,TRBV2,CASSRGTGFEQYF
TRBJ2-1,TRBV7-2,CASSYLGSGQFF
TRBJ2-3,TRBV28,CASSLGGLAGGTSTDTQYF
TRBJ1-5,TRBV6-1,CASSEAGQGAGNQPQHF